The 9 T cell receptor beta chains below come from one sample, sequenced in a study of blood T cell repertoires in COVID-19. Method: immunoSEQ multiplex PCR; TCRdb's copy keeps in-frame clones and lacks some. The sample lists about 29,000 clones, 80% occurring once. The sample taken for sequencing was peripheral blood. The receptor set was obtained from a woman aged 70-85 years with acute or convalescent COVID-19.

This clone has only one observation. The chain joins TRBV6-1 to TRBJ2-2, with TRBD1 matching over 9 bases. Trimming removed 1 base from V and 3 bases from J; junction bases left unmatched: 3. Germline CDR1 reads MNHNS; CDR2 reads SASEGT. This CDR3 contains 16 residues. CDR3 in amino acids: CASSEGQGDDTGELFF. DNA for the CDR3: TGTGCCAGCAGTGAAGGACAGGGGGATGACACCGGGGAGCTGTTTTTT.

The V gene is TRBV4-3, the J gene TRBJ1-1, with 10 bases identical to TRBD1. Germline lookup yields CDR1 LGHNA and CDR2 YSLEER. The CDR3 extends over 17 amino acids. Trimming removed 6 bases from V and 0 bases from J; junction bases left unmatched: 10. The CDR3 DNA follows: TGCGCCAGCAGTCCGCGGACAGGGGGGGGAATGAACACTGAAGCTTTCTTT. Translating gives CASSPRTGGGMNTEAFF.

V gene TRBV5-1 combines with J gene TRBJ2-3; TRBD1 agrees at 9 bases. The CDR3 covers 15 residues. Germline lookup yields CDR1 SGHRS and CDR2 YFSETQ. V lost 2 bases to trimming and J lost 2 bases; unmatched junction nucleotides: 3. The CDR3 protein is CASSFGTGYTDTQYF. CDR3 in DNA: TGCGCCAGCAGCTTTGGGACAGGGTACACAGATACGCAGTATTTT.

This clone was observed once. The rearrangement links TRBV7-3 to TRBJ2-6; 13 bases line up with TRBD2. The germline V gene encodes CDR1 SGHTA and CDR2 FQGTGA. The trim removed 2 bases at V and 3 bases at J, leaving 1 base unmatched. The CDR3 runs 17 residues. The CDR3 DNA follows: TGTGCCAGCAGCTTAGGACTAGCGGGAGTTGGGGCCAACGTCCTGACTTTC. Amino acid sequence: CASSLGLAGVGANVLTF.

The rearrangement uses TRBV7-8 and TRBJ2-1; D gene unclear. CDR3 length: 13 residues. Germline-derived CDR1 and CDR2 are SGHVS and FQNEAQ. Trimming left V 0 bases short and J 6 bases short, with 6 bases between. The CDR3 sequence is CASSLAEANEQFF. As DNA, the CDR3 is TGTGCCAGCAGCTTAGCTGAGGCCAATGAGCAGTTCTTC. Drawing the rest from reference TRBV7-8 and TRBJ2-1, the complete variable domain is GAGVSQSPRYKVAKRGQDVALRCDPISGHVSLFWYQQALGQGPEFLTYFQNEAQLDKSGLPSDRFFAERPEGSVSTLKIQRTQQEDSAVYLCASSLAEANEQFFGPGTRLTVL.

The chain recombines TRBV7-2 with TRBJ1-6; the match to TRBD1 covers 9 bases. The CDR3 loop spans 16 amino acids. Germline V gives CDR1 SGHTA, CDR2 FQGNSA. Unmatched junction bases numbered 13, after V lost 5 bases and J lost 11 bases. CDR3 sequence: CASSPTWGTGSPPLHF. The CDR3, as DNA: TGTGCCAGCAGCCCAACTTGGGGGACAGGGTCGCCACCCCTCCACTTT.

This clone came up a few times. The CDR3 spells CASSIGQNEQYF. The DNA of the CDR3 is TGTGCCAGTAGTATAGGACAGAACGAGCAGTACTTC. This chain connects TRBV19 to TRBJ2-7, with a possible D match to TRBD1 (5 bases). Germline lookup yields CDR1 LNHDA and CDR2 SQIVND (reference sequence). V was cut by 1 base and J by 5 bases, with 6 bases left in between. The CDR3 is 12 residues long.

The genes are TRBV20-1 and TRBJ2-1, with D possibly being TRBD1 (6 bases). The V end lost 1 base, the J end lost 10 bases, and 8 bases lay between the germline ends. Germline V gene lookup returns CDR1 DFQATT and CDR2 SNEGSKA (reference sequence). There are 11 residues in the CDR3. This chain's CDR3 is CSARVRGEQFF. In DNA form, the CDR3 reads TGCAGTGCTAGAGTAAGGGGGGAGCAGTTCTTC.

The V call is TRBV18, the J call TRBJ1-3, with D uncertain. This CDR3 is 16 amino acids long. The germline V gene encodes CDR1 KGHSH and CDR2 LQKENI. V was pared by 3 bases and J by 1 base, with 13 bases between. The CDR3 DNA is TGTGCCAGCTCACCTTCACAGTCCTCGTCTGGAAACACCATATATTTT. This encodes CASSPSQSSSGNTIYF.